The clone carrying this TCR beta chain appeared many times. These data come from a study of regulatory T cells in long-lasting Graves disease. Regarding time point: newly diagnosed GD, antithyroid drugs for less than 3 months. TCR sequences were obtained from RNA taken from PBMCs. It was American Thyroid Association guidelines that determined Graves' disease diagnosis. Building of the TCR beta libraries involved iRepertoire HTBI primers and Arm-PCR of CDR3 regions. A single record per CDR3 protein comes from TCRdb applying MiXCR to the multiplex PCR reads. The profile shows approximately 540,000 distinct CDR3 sequences, around 12% of them singletons. Germline V gene sequence: CDR1 SGDLS, CDR2 YYNGEE. This CDR3 is 16 amino acids long. V shed 4 bases, J shed 3 bases, and the junction held 10 bases outside the gene matches. A further study also used this sample, focusing on T cells in Graves' hyperthyroidism and ophthalmopathy. From that report: Researchers ran a first-round RT-PCR on the TCR CDR3 using the HTBI primer set.

The rearrangement links TRBV9 to TRBJ2-1, with TRBD2 matching over 7 bases. This sequence originates from a woman aged 25 to 39 with Graves disease. The specimen was peripheral blood mononuclear cells (PBMCs), collected at new diagnosis, from a patient treated with antithyroid drugs. CDR3 DNA sequence: TGTGCCAGCAGCCCCGGGGCTAGCGGTTACTACAATGAGCAGTTCTTC. It yields the protein CASSPGASGYYNEQFF.